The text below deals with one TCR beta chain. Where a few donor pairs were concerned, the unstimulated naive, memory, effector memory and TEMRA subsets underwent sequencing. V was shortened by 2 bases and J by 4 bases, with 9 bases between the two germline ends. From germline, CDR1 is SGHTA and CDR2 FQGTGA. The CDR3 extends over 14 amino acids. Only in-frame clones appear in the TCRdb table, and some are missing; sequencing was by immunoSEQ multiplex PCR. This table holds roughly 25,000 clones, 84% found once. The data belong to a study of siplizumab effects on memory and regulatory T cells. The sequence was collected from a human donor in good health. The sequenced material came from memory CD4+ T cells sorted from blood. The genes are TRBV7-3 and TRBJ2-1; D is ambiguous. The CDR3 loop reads CASSLSNYYNEQFF. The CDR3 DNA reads TGTGCCAGCAGCTTATCCAACTATTACAATGAGCAGTTCTTC.